This T cell receptor beta chain was captured by sequencing in a study of cytomegalovirus exposure and HLA in healthy donors. Findings of the study overall: From TCR beta sequences, most subjects' HLA-A and HLA-B alleles were reportedly predicted accurately. With later analysis, a missense DCLRE1C variant became linked to TCR beta V- and J-gene trimming.

With 60 Vbeta and 13 Jbeta primers, the PCR was carried out. Assay used: immunoSEQ multiplex PCR; TCRdb lists only in-frame clones, some missing. This table holds some 180,000 clones, roughly 85% found once. Note on this clone: Its antigen remains unknown.

The sequence was obtained from a woman in her forties or fifties in good health and CMV-seronegative. The sample taken for sequencing was PBMCs.

The CDR3 is CASSFGQGRAGNTIYF. In DNA, the CDR3 is TGTGCCAGCAGCTTCGGACAGGGAAGGGCTGGAAACACCATATATTTT. This chain connects TRBV13 to TRBJ1-3; 8 nucleotides match TRBD1. V trimming: 3 bases; J trimming: 2 bases; junction bases outside the gene matches: 6. This CDR3 is built from 16 residues. Per germline, CDR1 PRHDT and CDR2 FYEKMQ (reference sequence).